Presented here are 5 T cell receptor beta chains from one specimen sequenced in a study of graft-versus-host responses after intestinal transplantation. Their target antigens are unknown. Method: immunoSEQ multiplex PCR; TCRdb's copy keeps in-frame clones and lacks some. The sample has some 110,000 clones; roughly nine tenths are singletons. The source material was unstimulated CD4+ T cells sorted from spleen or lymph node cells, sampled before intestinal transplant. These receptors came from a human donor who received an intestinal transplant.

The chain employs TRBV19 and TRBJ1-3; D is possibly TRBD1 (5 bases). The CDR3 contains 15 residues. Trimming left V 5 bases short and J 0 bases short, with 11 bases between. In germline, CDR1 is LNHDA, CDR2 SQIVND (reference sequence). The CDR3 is CASSQGLISGNTIYF. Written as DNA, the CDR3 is TGTGCCAGTAGTCAGGGACTGATCTCTGGAAACACCATATATTTT.

The chain's CDR3 is CASSEQGSYGYTF. The CDR3 DNA follows: TGTGCCAGCAGTGAACAGGGGAGCTATGGCTACACCTTC. The rearrangement uses TRBV9 and TRBJ1-2, with TRBD1 matching over 7 bases. Germline loops: CDR1 SGDLS, CDR2 YYNGEE. The CDR3 is 13 amino acids. J gave up 4 bases and V 5 bases, and 5 bases lay outside the gene matches.

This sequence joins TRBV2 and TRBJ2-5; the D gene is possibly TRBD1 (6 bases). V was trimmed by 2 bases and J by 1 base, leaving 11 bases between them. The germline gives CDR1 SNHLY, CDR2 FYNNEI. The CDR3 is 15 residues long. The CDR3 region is CASSEPGVRQETQYF. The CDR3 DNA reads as TGTGCCAGCAGTGAACCAGGGGTCCGCCAAGAGACCCAGTACTTC.

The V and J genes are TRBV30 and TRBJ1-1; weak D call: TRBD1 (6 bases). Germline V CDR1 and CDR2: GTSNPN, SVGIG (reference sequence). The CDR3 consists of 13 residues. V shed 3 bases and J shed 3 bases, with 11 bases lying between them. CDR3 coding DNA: TGTGCCTGGAGGCAGGGGAGGGACACTGAAGCTTTCTTT. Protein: CAWRQGRDTEAFF.

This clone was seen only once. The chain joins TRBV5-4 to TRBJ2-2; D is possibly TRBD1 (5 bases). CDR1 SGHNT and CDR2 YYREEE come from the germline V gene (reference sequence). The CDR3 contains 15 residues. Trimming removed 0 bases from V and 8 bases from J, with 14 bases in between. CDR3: CASSLATERVGELFF. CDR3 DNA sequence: TGTGCCAGCAGCTTGGCGACAGAGCGTGTAGGGGAGCTGTTTTTT.